This T cell receptor beta chain was sequenced during a study of T cell changes during pregnancy in multiple sclerosis (dated by TCRdb to the late 2010s). Context from the whole study: In women with multiple sclerosis, the researchers looked at how the T cell repertoire shifted as pregnancy progressed.

The library was made by the immunoSEQ multiplex PCR assay. Sourced from immuneACCESS, this table was stored by TCRdb with only in-frame sequences that have V and J called. A share of the clones is absent; for the studies checked, an unresolved V gene accounts for under half, and the remainder has no known explanation. The sample profile shows some 89,000 clones; approximately 94% of them were found once. The top ten hold roughly 2.5% of the sample. To note about this clone: The specificity of this receptor is unknown. The input lacks base qualities; no much larger clone sits a single base away.

The germline V gene (reference sequence) sets CDR1 to LNHNV and CDR2 to YYDKDF. From its cysteine to its phenylalanine, the CDR3 spans 15 amino acids. Just the 45-base CDR3 DNA is kept, in frame starting at base 1. Germline trimming amounts to 1 base on V and 5 bases on J, with 3 as the count of junction bases outside the gene matches. Rearrangement joined TRBV15 to TRBJ1-2, and TRBD1 matches 11 of the central bases. The TCR sequence derives from a female donor with multiple sclerosis, enrolled in a pregnancy study. The sample here was peripheral blood, taken in the third trimester of pregnancy. The nucleotide sequence is TGTGCCACCAGCAGAGCGGGACAGGGGGAGTATGGCTACACCTTC. It codes for CATSRAGQGEYGYTF. The reference TRBV15 and TRBJ1-2 proteins fill in what lies around the CDR3, so the full variable domain reads DAMVIQNPRYQVTQFGKPVTLSCSQTLNHNVMYWYQQKSSQAPKLLFHYYDKDFNNEADTPDNFQSRRPNTSFCFLDIRSPGLGDTAMYLCATSRAGQGEYGYTFGSGTRLTVV.